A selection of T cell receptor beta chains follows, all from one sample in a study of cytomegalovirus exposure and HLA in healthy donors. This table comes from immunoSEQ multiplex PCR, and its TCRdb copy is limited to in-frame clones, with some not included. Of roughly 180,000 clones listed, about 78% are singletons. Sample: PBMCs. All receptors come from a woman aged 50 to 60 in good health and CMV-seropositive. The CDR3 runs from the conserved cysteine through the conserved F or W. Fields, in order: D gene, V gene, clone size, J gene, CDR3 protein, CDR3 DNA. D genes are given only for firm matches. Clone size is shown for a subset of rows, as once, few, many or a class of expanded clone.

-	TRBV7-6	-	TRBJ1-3	CASSSSRVDGNTIYF	TGTGCCAGCAGCTCGTCCAGGGTAGATGGAAACACCATATATTTT
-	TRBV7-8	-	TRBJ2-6	CASRQSGYGANVLTF	TGTGCCAGCAGACAAAGTGGTTATGGGGCCAACGTCCTGACTTTC
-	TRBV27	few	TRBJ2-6	CASSARGLGANVLTF	TGTGCCAGCAGTGCCCGGGGTCTAGGGGCCAACGTCCTGACTTTC
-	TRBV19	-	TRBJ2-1	CASSIRFTSYNEQFF	TGTGCCAGTAGTATCAGGTTTACCTCCTACAATGAGCAGTTCTTC
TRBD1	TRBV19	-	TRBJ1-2	CASSITGGGIYGYTF	TGTGCCAGTAGTATAACAGGGGGCGGAATCTATGGCTACACCTTC
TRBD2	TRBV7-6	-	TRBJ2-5	CASSLPPSGGSRETQYF	TGTGCCAGCAGCTTACCCCCTAGCGGGGGCTCCCGGGAGACCCAGTACTTC
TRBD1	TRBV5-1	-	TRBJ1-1	CASTGQANTEAFF	TGCGCCAGCACCGGACAGGCGAACACTGAAGCTTTCTTT
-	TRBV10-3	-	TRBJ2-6	CAISESRQSGANVLTF	TGTGCCATCAGTGAGTCGAGACAATCTGGGGCCAACGTCCTGACTTTC
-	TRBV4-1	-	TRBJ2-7	CASSQEWAGLDYEQYF	TGCGCCAGCAGCCAAGAATGGGCAGGGTTGGACTACGAGCAGTACTTC
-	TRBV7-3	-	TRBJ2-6	CASSPPNSGANVLTF	TGTGCCAGCAGCCCGCCTAACTCTGGGGCCAACGTCCTGACTTTC
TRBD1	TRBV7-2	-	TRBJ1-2	CASSLGTDYGYTF	TGTGCCAGCAGTTTGGGGACAGACTATGGCTACACCTTC
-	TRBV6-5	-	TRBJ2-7	CASSSRDNYEQYF	TGTGCCAGCAGTTCCCGGGACAACTACGAGCAGTACTTC
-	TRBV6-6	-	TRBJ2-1	CASSTGTNEQFF	TGTGCCAGCAGTACAGGGACGAATGAGCAGTTCTTC
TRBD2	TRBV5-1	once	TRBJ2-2	CASTSGAPAGELFF	TGCGCCAGCACCAGCGGGGCCCCCGCCGGGGAGCTGTTTTTT
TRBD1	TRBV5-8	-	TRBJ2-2	CASTARTGDTGELFF	TGTGCCAGCACCGCCCGGACAGGGGACACCGGGGAGCTGTTTTTT
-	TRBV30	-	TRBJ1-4	CAWSQGQGSEKLFF	TGTGCCTGGAGTCAGGGGCAGGGTAGCGAAAAACTGTTTTTT
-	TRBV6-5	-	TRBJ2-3	CASSYANRPDTQYF	TGTGCCAGCAGTTACGCGAACAGGCCAGATACGCAGTATTTT
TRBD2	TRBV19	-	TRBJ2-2	CASSIKAGGTGELFF	TGTGCCAGTAGTATAAAAGCGGGGGGGACCGGGGAGCTGTTTTTT
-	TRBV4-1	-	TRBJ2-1	CASSPPRTDNEQFF	TGCGCCAGCAGCCCTCCTCGGACAGACAATGAGCAGTTCTTC
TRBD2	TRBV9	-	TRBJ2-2	CASSPGTSGGQLGELFF	TGTGCCAGCAGCCCAGGGACTAGCGGGGGTCAGCTCGGGGAGCTGTTTTTT
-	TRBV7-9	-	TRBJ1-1	CASSLWGRGEDEAFF	TGTGCCAGCAGCTTATGGGGGCGGGGGGAGGATGAAGCTTTCTTT
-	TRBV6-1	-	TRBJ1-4	CASSDVEGIGEKLFF	TGTGCCAGCAGTGACGTGGAGGGGATCGGAGAAAAACTGTTTTTT
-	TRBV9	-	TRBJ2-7	CASSSRTGTLLF	TGTGCCAGCAGCTCCCGGACCGGGACACTCCTCTTC
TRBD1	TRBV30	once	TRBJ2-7	CAWAGGQGRSEQYF	TGTGCCTGGGCCGGGGGACAGGGGAGGAGCGAGCAGTACTTC
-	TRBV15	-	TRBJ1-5	CATSYYRDNQPQHF	TGTGCCACCAGCTATTACAGGGACAATCAGCCCCAGCATTTT
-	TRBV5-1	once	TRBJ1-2	CASSPDSPANYGYTF	TGCGCCAGCAGTCCTGACAGTCCAGCTAACTATGGCTACACCTTC
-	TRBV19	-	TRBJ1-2	CASSMGGYNYGYTF	TGTGCCAGTAGTATGGGAGGGTATAACTATGGCTACACCTTC
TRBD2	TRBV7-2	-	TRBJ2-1	CASSFRTGTGGGNEQFF	TGTGCCAGCAGCTTTCGGACCGGGACGGGGGGTGGAAATGAGCAGTTCTTC
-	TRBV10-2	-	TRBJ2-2	CASQARAENTGELFF	TGCGCCAGTCAAGCCAGGGCAGAGAACACCGGGGAGCTGTTTTTT
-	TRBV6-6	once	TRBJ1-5	CAVEREMRQPQHF	TGTGCCGTAGAGCGGGAAATGAGACAGCCCCAGCATTTT
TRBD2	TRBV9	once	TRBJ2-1	CASSPRVGGGNNEQFF	TGTGCCAGCAGCCCCCGGGTGGGCGGGGGGAACAATGAGCAGTTCTTC
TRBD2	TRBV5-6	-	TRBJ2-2	CASSLGLAGGTGELFF	TGTGCCAGCAGCTTAGGACTAGCGGGGGGGACCGGGGAGCTGTTTTTT
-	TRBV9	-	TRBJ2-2	CASSVQSNTGELFF	TGTGCCAGCAGCGTTCAGTCGAACACCGGGGAGCTGTTTTTT
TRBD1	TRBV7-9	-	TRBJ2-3	CASSFETGTGTDTQYF	TGTGCCAGCAGCTTTGAAACCGGGACAGGGACAGATACGCAGTATTTT
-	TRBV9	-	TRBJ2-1	CASSPAGTLYNEQFF	TGTGCCAGCAGCCCCGCCGGGACTTTATACAATGAGCAGTTCTTC
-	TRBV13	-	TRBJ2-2	CASSLGGNRELFF	TGTGCCAGCAGCTTAGGCGGGAACAGGGAGCTGTTTTTT
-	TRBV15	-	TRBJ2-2	CATSRESGVDTGELLF	TGTGCCACCAGCAGAGAGTCGGGGGTTGACACCGGGGAGCTGCTTTTT
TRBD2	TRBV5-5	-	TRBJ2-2	CASSPSGGPNTGELFF	TGTGCCAGCAGCCCTAGCGGGGGCCCGAACACCGGGGAGCTGTTTTTT
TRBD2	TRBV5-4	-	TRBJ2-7	CASSLERGHEQYF	TGTGCCAGCAGCTTGGAGCGGGGACACGAGCAGTACTTC
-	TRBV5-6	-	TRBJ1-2	CASSLAPLSYGYTF	TGTGCCAGCAGCTTGGCCCCCCTTAGTTATGGCTACACCTTC
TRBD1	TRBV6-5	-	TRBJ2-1	CASSYSIGTEGEFF	TGTGCCAGCAGTTACTCGATAGGGACAGAAGGAGAGTTCTTC
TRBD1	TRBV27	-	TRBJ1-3	CASSSFSGTGRGNTIYF	TGTGCCAGCAGTTCCTTCTCGGGGACAGGGCGCGGAAACACCATATATTTT
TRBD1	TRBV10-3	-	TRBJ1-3	CAISDGDRAGNTIYF	TGTGCCATCAGTGACGGGGACAGGGCTGGAAACACCATATATTTT
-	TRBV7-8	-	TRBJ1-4	CASSLGGQNEKLFF	TGTGCCAGCAGCTTAGGCGGCCAAAATGAAAAACTGTTTTTT
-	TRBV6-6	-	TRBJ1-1	CASSGDTNTEAFF	TGTGCCAGCAGTGGGGACACAAACACTGAAGCTTTCTTT
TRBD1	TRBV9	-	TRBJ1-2	CASSVAGGQGDGYTF	TGTGCCAGCAGCGTAGCTGGGGGACAGGGGGATGGCTACACCTTC
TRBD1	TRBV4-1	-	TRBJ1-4	CASSQEVRRDRANEKLFF	TGCGCCAGCAGCCAAGAGGTTCGCCGGGACAGGGCTAATGAAAAACTGTTTTTT
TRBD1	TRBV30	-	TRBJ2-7	CAWKSPGQGSYSYEQYF	TGTGCCTGGAAGTCTCCGGGACAGGGCTCCTACTCCTACGAGCAGTACTTC
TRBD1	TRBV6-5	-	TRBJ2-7	CASIPDRGRPYEQYF	TGTGCCAGCATCCCCGACAGGGGGCGGCCCTACGAGCAGTACTTC
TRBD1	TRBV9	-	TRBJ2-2	CASSAGTGYSRNTGELFF	TGTGCCAGCAGCGCGGGGACAGGATACTCCCGGAACACCGGGGAGCTGTTTTTT
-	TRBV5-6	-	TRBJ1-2	CASSLGTGPYGYTF	TGTGCCAGCAGCTTGGGCACAGGGCCCTATGGCTACACCTTC
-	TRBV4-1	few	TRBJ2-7	CASSQDGYEQYF	TGCGCCAGCAGCCAAGACGGGTACGAGCAGTACTTC